The 6 T cell receptor beta chains in this list originate from one sample, sequenced in a study of Ad26.COV2.S vaccination and SARS-CoV-2 variants. Treatment meaning: about 20 received Ad26.COV2.S at low or high dose, single or two shots; a few received placebo; per-sample allocation not given. Sampling took place 63 days after the first vaccine or placebo injection. TCRdb keeps only in-frame clones here, not all; method: immunoSEQ multiplex PCR. The data contain 430,000 or so clones, 75% to 90% of them singletons. This specimen consisted of peripheral blood, obtained in a trial of Ad26.COV2.S vaccine versus placebo. These receptors were obtained from a person between 18 and 65 years old who received the Ad26.COV2.S COVID-19 vaccine or a placebo.

The gene calls are TRBV19 and TRBJ1-2; no clear D. The CDR3 runs 13 residues. The germline CDR1 and CDR2 sequences are LNHDA and SQIVND (reference sequence). Between the trimmed V and J ends, which lost 3 bases and 4 bases, there was a span of 9 bases. CDR3 in DNA: TGTGCCAGTAGTATTTGGGCGGCCTATGGCTACACCTTC. This encodes CASSIWAAYGYTF. The full variable domain, its missing parts supplied by reference TRBV19 and TRBJ1-2, is DGGITQSPKYLFRKEGQNVTLSCEQNLNHDAMYWYRQDPGQGLRLIYYSQIVNDFQKGDIAEGYSVSREKKESFPLTVTSAQKNPTAFYLCASSIWAAYGYTFGSGTRLTVV.

The genes are TRBV7-9 and TRBJ2-7; D might be TRBD1 (5 bases). There are 14 residues in the CDR3. With 6 bases removed from V and 2 bases from J, the gap between germline ends came to 14 bases. Germline assignment: CDR1 SEHNR and CDR2 FQNEAQ (reference sequence). CDR3 DNA sequence: TGTGCCAGCAGTTACGTGACAGCAGCCTACGAGCAGTACTTC. It specifies CASSYVTAAYEQYF.

The chain combines TRBV9 with TRBJ2-1, with a possible D match to TRBD2 (5 bases). V lost 4 bases and J 4 bases, leaving 12 bases between the germline ends. The CDR3 is 14 residues long. The germline V gene encodes CDR1 SGDLS and CDR2 YYNGEE. CDR3 in amino acids: CASSSAGLYNEQFF. CDR3 DNA: TGTGCCAGCAGCTCGGCGGGCCTTTACAATGAGCAGTTCTTC.

The chain combines TRBV27 with TRBJ2-5; D tentatively fits TRBD1 or TRBD2 (5 bases each). The CDR3 extends over 16 amino acids. V lost 5 bases and J lost 9, with 25 bases in between. The germline V gene encodes CDR1 MNHEY and CDR2 SMNVEV (reference sequence). Written as DNA, the CDR3 is TGTGCCAGCAGTGTAATCGGGACGGCCTTTAGGCTCGCCCAGTACTTC. Its translation is CASSVIGTAFRLAQYF.

V gene TRBV5-8 combines with J gene TRBJ1-2; 7 bases align to TRBD1. Germline loops: CDR1 SGHTS, CDR2 YDEGEE. CDR3 size: 14 residues. With 6 bases clipped from V and 4 bases from J, the junction kept 9 bases outside the gene matches. CDR3 nucleotides: TGTGCCAGCACCCGACAGGGTCGGGGCTATGGCTACACCTTC. It is translated as CASTRQGRGYGYTF. Based on the CDR3 plus reference TRBV5-8 and TRBJ1-2, the full variable domain is EAGVTQSPTHLIKTRGQQATLRCSPISGHTSVYWYQQALGLGLQFLLWYDEGEERNRGNFPPRFSGRQFPNYSSELNVNALELEDSALYLCASTRQGRGYGYTFGSGTRLTVV.

The rearrangement links TRBV4-2 to TRBJ1-5; the D is unclear. The CDR3 totals 15 residues. The germline V and J ends were trimmed by 1 base and 6 bases, with 13 bases remaining between them. Germline V gives CDR1 LGHNA, CDR2 YNFKEQ. In DNA, the CDR3 is TGTGCCAGCAGCCAAGTTAGTAACGGTGGTCAGCCCCAGCATTTT. It translates to CASSQVSNGGQPQHF.